The 31 T cell receptor beta chains in this list originate from one sample, sequenced in a study of beta chain features in type 1 diabetes. Expressed TCRB transcripts were sequenced after all isolated RNA was converted to cDNA. The table came from immunoSEQ multiplex PCR; TCRdb's copy has only in-frame clones and leaves some out. Altogether 680,000 or so clones are present, about 16% being singletons, with the ten largest covering about 0.097%. Sequencing was carried out using naive CD4+ T cells from blood. The source is a man aged 18 to 30 in good health.

The table lists this clone with a few counts. The chain is built from TRBV9 and TRBJ2-2; TRBD2 matches 10 bases. J was trimmed by 4 bases and V by 6 bases; bases with no gene match: 6. The CDR3 loop spans 15 amino acids. Germline CDR1 reads SGDLS; CDR2 reads YYNGEE. The CDR3 protein is CASKASGRITGELFF. Here the CDR3 DNA reads TGTGCCAGCAAGGCTAGCGGGAGAATCACCGGGGAGCTGTTTTTT.

This rearrangement joins TRBV5-1 to TRBJ2-1; no clear D. The CDR3 consists of 14 residues. The V gene's germline CDR1 is SGHRS and CDR2 YFSETQ. V was shortened by 4 bases and J by 0 bases, with 8 bases between the two germline ends. In nucleotides, the CDR3 is TGCGCCAGCAGCGCCGTCGTCTCCTACAATGAGCAGTTCTTC. This codes for CASSAVVSYNEQFF. The complete variable domain, with remaining parts taken from reference TRBV5-1 and TRBJ2-1, reads KAGVTQTPRYLIKTRGQQVTLSCSPISGHRSVSWYQQTPGQGLQFLFEYFSETQRNKGNFPGRFSGRQFSNSRSEMNVSTLELGDSALYLCASSAVVSYNEQFFGPGTRLTVL.

This clone has only a few counts. The V call is TRBV7-8, the J call TRBJ2-1; 8 bases are a match to TRBD2. The CDR3 runs 18 residues. V was pared by 0 bases and J by 3 bases, with 10 bases of the junction left unmatched. Germline values: CDR1 SGHVS, CDR2 FQNEAQ. The CDR3 DNA is TGTGCCAGCAGCTTAGCTGGGTGGCGGGGGGTCCGCTACAATGAGCAGTTCTTC. Translating it yields CASSLAGWRGVRYNEQFF.

In this sample, this clone turned up a few times. J is TRBJ2-1 and V is TRBV5-1, with 7 bases aligning to TRBD1. Germline CDR1 SGHRS, CDR2 YFSETQ. This CDR3 spans 15 amino acids. Trimming at V came to 3 bases and at J to 2 bases, leaving 5 bases not matched to a gene. The CDR3 loop reads CASSSKGTAYNEQFF. CDR3 DNA: TGCGCCAGCAGCTCCAAAGGGACAGCCTACAATGAGCAGTTCTTC.

This clone was recorded a few times. The CDR3 protein is CASGRPRGSPLHF. CDR3 DNA sequence: TGTGCCTCGGGACGCCCAAGGGGTTCACCCCTCCACTTT. The chain couples TRBV30 to TRBJ1-6; weak D call: TRBD1 (5 bases). Looked up from germline, CDR1 is GTSNPN and CDR2 is SVGIG (reference sequence). The CDR3 length is 13 residues. V was cut by 7 bases and J by 9 bases, with 16 bases left in between.

The chain carries TRBV20-1 and TRBJ2-5; D unresolved. Deletions cut 1 base from V and 7 bases from J, with 4 bases between. Germline V gene lookup returns CDR1 DFQATT and CDR2 SNEGSKA (reference sequence). The CDR3 has 10 residues. The CDR3 sequence: CSARGGTQYF. CDR3 nucleotides: TGCAGTGCTAGAGGTGGGACCCAGTACTTC.

This clone showed up just a few times. The chain recombines TRBV14 with TRBJ2-1; 7 nucleotides agree with TRBD2. Germline V gives CDR1 SGHDN, CDR2 FVKESK. The CDR3 runs to 16 residues. The trim removed 1 base at V and 7 bases at J, leaving 10 bases unmatched. The CDR3 DNA is TGTGCCAGCAGCCAAGTAAAGCTAGCGGTGAAAAATGAGCAGTTCTTC. The encoded protein is CASSQVKLAVKNEQFF.

This clone has just a few counts. The chain combines TRBV28 with TRBJ1-2; D remains ambiguous. Germline CDR1 and CDR2: MDHEN and SYDVKM. The V and J ends lost 2 bases and 3 bases respectively, with 13 bases between them. The CDR3 has 15 amino acids. CDR3 nucleotide sequence: TGTGCCAGCAGTTTAAGAAGAGCCTATGACTATGGCTACACCTTC. Amino acid sequence: CASSLRRAYDYGYTF.

This clone was picked up a small number of times. The chain couples TRBV9 to TRBJ2-3; tentatively, D is TRBD2 (6 bases). The CDR3 is 14 amino acids. Germline CDR1 and CDR2: SGDLS and YYNGEE. The V and J ends lost 0 bases and 5 bases respectively, with 10 bases between them. CDR3 nucleotides: TGTGCCAGCAGCGTAGGAGCGGGCGAAGATACGCAGTATTTT. Translation: CASSVGAGEDTQYF.

The chain uses TRBV10-3 and TRBJ2-7; 10 nucleotides match TRBD1. Germline V gene lookup returns CDR1 ENHRY and CDR2 SYGVKD. J was trimmed by 2 bases and V by 8 bases; bases with no gene match: 6. The CDR3 is 14 residues long. The CDR3 bases are TGTGCCATCTCTCGGACAGGGGGTACCTACGAGCAGTACTTC. Translating gives CAISRTGGTYEQYF.

V is TRBV6-6 and J is TRBJ1-2, with D unresolved. The CDR3 is 16 residues long. Germline V gene lookup returns CDR1 MNHNY and CDR2 SVGAGI (reference sequence). V was trimmed by 0 bases and J by 4 bases, leaving 15 bases between them. CDR3 nucleotide sequence: TGTGCCAGCAGTTACTCGTCCCGTACCGGAACCTATGGCTACACCTTC. Translation: CASSYSSRTGTYGYTF.

This chain uses TRBV9 with TRBJ2-7, with 9 bases fitting TRBD1. Germline CDR1 and CDR2: SGDLS and YYNGEE. V trimming: 7 bases; J trimming: 3 bases; junction bases outside the gene matches: 5. The CDR3 totals 13 residues. The CDR3 region has the DNA TGTGCCAGCGGGACAGGGTTAAGCTACGAGCAGTACTTC. Amino acid sequence: CASGTGLSYEQYF.

This chain links TRBV28 with TRBJ2-3; D possibly corresponds to TRBD2 (6 bases). Trimming left V 3 bases short and J 1 base short, with 17 bases between. The CDR3 runs to 17 residues. Germline CDR1 is MDHEN and CDR2 is SYDVKM. The CDR3 reads CASSLWAAGERTDTQYF. The CDR3 DNA reads TGTGCCAGCAGTTTGTGGGCAGCGGGCGAACGCACAGATACGCAGTATTTT.

The rearrangement joins TRBV19 to TRBJ2-7, with D uncertain. V dropped 2 bases and J dropped 2 bases, with 13 bases sitting between them. The CDR3 loop spans 15 amino acids. Germline lookup yields CDR1 LNHDA and CDR2 SQIVND (reference sequence). The CDR3 loop reads CASSISPTTTYEQYF. In DNA, the CDR3 is TGTGCCAGTAGTATAAGTCCAACTACCACCTACGAGCAGTACTTC.

This rearrangement joins TRBV30 to TRBJ1-6, with D uncertain. Germline CDR1 GTSNPN, CDR2 SVGIG (reference sequence). This CDR3 has 13 amino acids. Trimming cost V 0 bases and J 7 bases, with 7 bases left between them. CDR3 in DNA: TGTGCCTGGAGTGTAAGGGAAAATTCACCCCTCCACTTT. Protein: CAWSVRENSPLHF.

The gene calls are TRBV28 and TRBJ1-1; D perhaps matches TRBD1 (5 bases). Germline V CDR1 and CDR2: MDHEN, SYDVKM. This CDR3 is 14 amino acids long. V was clipped by 4 bases and J by 3 bases, with 12 bases between them. The CDR3 is CASSSIRGDTEAFF. CDR3 bases: TGTGCCAGCAGTTCGATTAGGGGCGACACTGAAGCTTTCTTT.

This clone was counted between two and nine times. This chain connects TRBV20-1 to TRBJ1-4; no clear D gene. The CDR3 extends over 11 amino acids. Germline V gene data show CDR1 as DFQATT and CDR2 as SNEGSKA (reference sequence). V was clipped by 8 bases and J by 6 bases, with 10 bases between them. CDR3 DNA sequence: TGCAGTCTTTACAGAGATGAAAAACTGTTTTTT. Protein sequence: CSLYRDEKLFF.

The chain has TRBV5-1 and TRBJ2-7, with TRBD2 matching 10 bases. Trimming cost V 0 bases and J 5 bases; bases outside gene matches: 5. The CDR3 spans 15 residues. Germline V gene sequence: CDR1 SGHRS, CDR2 YFSETQ. CDR3 protein: CASSLERAGGHEQYF. CDR3 bases: TGCGCCAGCAGCTTGGAAAGAGCGGGGGGGCACGAGCAGTACTTC.

This clone was picked up a small number of times. The chain recombines TRBV18 with TRBJ1-3; perhaps TRBD1 as D (5 bases). Trimming took 3 bases from V and 0 from J, leaving 15 bases between them. Germline V lookup: CDR1 KGHSH, CDR2 LQKENI. The CDR3 is made up of 17 amino acids. The CDR3 sequence: CASSPRSGAASGNTIYF. The CDR3 DNA reads TGTGCCAGCTCACCGCGCTCCGGGGCGGCCTCTGGAAACACCATATATTTT.

The gene calls are TRBV2 and TRBJ1-5; maybe TRBD1 (6 bases). Deletions cut 6 bases from V and 3 bases from J, with 9 bases between. Germline assignment: CDR1 SNHLY and CDR2 FYNNEI. This CDR3 is built from 13 residues. The CDR3 bases are TGTGCCAGCAGCCGACAGGACAATCAGCCCCAGCATTTT. Residues: CASSRQDNQPQHF.

V usage is TRBV28 and J usage is TRBJ1-6; D possibly corresponds to TRBD1 (5 bases). V lost 4 bases and J lost 15, with 7 bases in between. This CDR3 has 10 residues. Germline V gene data show CDR1 as MDHEN and CDR2 as SYDVKM. The DNA for the CDR3 is TGTGCCAGCAGTTCCAGGGTCCTCCACTTT. It codes for CASSSRVLHF.

The chain uses TRBV7-2 and TRBJ2-1; no clear D. Per germline, CDR1 SGHTA and CDR2 FQGNSA. The V gene lost 1 base and the J gene lost 5 bases, with 12 bases spanning the gap. The CDR3 contains 15 residues. In DNA, the CDR3 is TGTGCCAGCAGCTTAGGGGGAAAGAGAAACAATGAGCAGTTCTTC. Translated, it gives CASSLGGKRNNEQFF.

The CDR3 nucleotides are TGTGCCAGTAGTAAACCGGGACAGGTCTCCTACGAGCAGTACTTC. Its translation is CASSKPGQVSYEQYF. The chain combines TRBV19 with TRBJ2-7, with TRBD1 matching over 8 bases. Germline V gene sequence: CDR1 LNHDA, CDR2 SQIVND (reference sequence). This CDR3 has 15 residues. V gave up 4 bases and J gave up 0 bases; unmatched junction bases: 5.

The V gene is TRBV27, the J gene TRBJ1-5; possibly TRBD1 for D (5 bases). The CDR3 loop spans 14 amino acids. V was trimmed by 6 bases and J by 2 bases, leaving 11 bases between them. Germline loops: CDR1 MNHEY, CDR2 SMNVEV (reference sequence). DNA for the CDR3: TGTGCCAGCAGGGGGACCATGGGCAATCAGCCCCAGCATTTT. Protein sequence: CASRGTMGNQPQHF.

This clone was counted between two and nine times. Written as DNA, the CDR3 is TGCAGTGTTTTGAACACTGAAGCTTTCTTT. Amino acid sequence: CSVLNTEAFF. V is TRBV20-1 and J is TRBJ1-1; D is unclear. The ends were cut back, 7 bases at V and 0 bases at J, with 3 bases in the middle. The CDR3 has 10 amino acids. CDR1 and CDR2 (germline): DFQATT, SNEGSKA (reference sequence).

J is TRBJ2-1 and V is TRBV14; 10 bases match TRBD1. J gave up 3 bases and V 4 bases, and 3 bases lay outside the gene matches. The CDR3 spans 15 residues. Looked up from germline, CDR1 is SGHDN and CDR2 is FVKESK. CDR3 in amino acids: CASSLRDRGYNEQFF. As DNA, the CDR3 is TGTGCCAGCAGCCTTCGGGACAGGGGCTACAATGAGCAGTTCTTC. Full variable domain (remainder filled in from reference TRBV14 and TRBJ2-1): EAGVTQFPSHSVIEKGQTVTLRCDPISGHDNLYWYRRVMGKEIKFLLHFVKESKQDESGMPNNRFLAERTGGTYSTLKVQPAELEDSGVYFCASSLRDRGYNEQFFGPGTRLTVL.

This chain connects TRBV9 to TRBJ2-1, with 9 positions matching TRBD1. The CDR3 consists of 22 residues. The ends lost 3 bases at V and 2 bases at J; junction bases unmatched: 24. Germline values: CDR1 SGDLS, CDR2 YYNGEE. CDR3 sequence (DNA): TGTGCCAGCAGCGGGGGCCGGCCGAGGGACAGGGAGCAAGCGGGACCCTACAATGAGCAGTTCTTC. Amino acid sequence: CASSGGRPRDREQAGPYNEQFF.

V gene TRBV10-3 combines with J gene TRBJ2-5, with D unclear. Trimming took off 8 bases at V and 2 bases at J, with 9 bases between the two ends. CDR1 and CDR2 (germline): ENHRY, SYGVKD. The CDR3 length is 12 residues. CDR3 sequence: CAIRQAQETQYF. The CDR3 coding sequence is TGTGCCATCCGTCAGGCTCAAGAGACCCAGTACTTC.

The chain employs TRBV28 and TRBJ1-2; TRBD1 might be the D (6 bases). Germline CDR1 MDHEN, CDR2 SYDVKM. The CDR3 totals 14 residues. Trimming pared 3 bases from V and 4 bases from J, leaving 12 bases between. The CDR3 here is CASSFQGKPYGYTF. The CDR3 DNA is TGTGCCAGCAGTTTTCAGGGGAAACCCTATGGCTACACCTTC.

The rearrangement joins TRBV30 to TRBJ2-5; 12 nucleotides agree with TRBD2. The CDR3 runs to 13 residues. In germline, CDR1 is GTSNPN, CDR2 SVGIG (reference sequence). J was trimmed by 5 bases and V by 5 bases; bases with no gene match: 3. This CDR3 reads CAWGLAGHETQYF. The CDR3 coding sequence is TGTGCCTGGGGACTAGCGGGGCACGAGACCCAGTACTTC.

The chain combines TRBV30 with TRBJ2-1; D gene unclear. This CDR3 region has 12 residues. V shed 0 bases and J shed 9 bases, with 9 bases lying between them. The germline V gene encodes CDR1 GTSNPN and CDR2 SVGIG (reference sequence). CDR3 sequence reads: CAWSVRPFEQFF. In DNA form, the CDR3 reads TGTGCCTGGAGTGTACGTCCGTTTGAGCAGTTCTTC.